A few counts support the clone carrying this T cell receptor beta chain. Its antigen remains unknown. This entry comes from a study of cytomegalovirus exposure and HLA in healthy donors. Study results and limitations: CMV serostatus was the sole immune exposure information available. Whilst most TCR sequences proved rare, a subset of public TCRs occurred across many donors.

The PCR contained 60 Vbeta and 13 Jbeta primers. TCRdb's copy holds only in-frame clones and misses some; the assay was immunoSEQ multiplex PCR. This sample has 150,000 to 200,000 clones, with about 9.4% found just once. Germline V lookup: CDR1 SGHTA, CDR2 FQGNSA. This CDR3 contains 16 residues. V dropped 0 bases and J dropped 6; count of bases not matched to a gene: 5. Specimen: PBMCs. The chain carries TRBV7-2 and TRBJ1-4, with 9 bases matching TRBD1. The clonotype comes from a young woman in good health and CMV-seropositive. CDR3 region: CASSLARGQGDEKLFF. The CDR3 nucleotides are TGTGCCAGCAGCTTAGCGCGGGGACAGGGAGATGAAAAACTGTTTTTT.